Below, one TCR beta chain is given with its context. The target antigen is unknown. CDR1 LNHNV and CDR2 YYDKDF come from the germline V gene (reference sequence). V was clipped by 0 bases and J by 12 bases; unmatched bases: 15. The CDR3 loop spans 18 amino acids. PBMCs, at least 7 million per sample, were isolated. A second PCR, run for 7 to 11 cycles, used a sample-barcoded 5' primer plus a J-beta primer mix. A minimum of 3 million CDR3-containing paired-end reads was obtained for each sample. MiXCR was run by TCRdb on the 5' RACE reads, yielding one entry per CDR3 protein. The sample records more than 800,000 distinct CDR3 sequences, roughly 45% being singletons. The data are from a study of blood T cells in healthy people across ages. Study findings and constraints: The study found TCR beta diversity correlated strongly with naive T cell percentage.

The sequenced sample was blood. The V gene is TRBV15, the J gene TRBJ2-1; 12 nucleotides line up with TRBD2. The TCR originated in an older woman in good health. The CDR3 DNA follows: TGTGCCACCAGCAGAGATCCGTTGAGACTAGCGGGAGATGATGGGCAGTTCTTC. It encodes CATSRDPLRLAGDDGQFF.